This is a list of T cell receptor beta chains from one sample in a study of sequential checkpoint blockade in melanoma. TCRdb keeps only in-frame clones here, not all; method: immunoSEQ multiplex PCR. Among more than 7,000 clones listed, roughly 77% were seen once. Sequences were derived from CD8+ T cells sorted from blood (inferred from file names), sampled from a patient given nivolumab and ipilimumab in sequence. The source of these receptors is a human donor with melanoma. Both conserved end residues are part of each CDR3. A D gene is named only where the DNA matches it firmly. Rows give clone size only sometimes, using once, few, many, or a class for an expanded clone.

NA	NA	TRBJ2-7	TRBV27	CASSFSRGSYEQYF	TGTGCCAGCAGTTTTTCACGGGGTTCCTACGAGCAGTACTTC
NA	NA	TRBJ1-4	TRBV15	CATSRDGRAANEKLFF	TGTGCCACCAGCAGAGATGGGAGAGCAGCTAATGAAAAACTGTTTTTT
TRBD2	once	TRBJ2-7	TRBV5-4	CASSLDAGGSYEQYF	TGTGCCAGCAGCTTGGATGCGGGGGGTTCCTACGAGCAGTACTTC
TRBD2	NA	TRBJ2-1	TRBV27	CASSSGGASYNNEQFF	TGTGCCAGCTCTTCGGGGGGGGCCTCCTACAACAATGAGCAGTTCTTC
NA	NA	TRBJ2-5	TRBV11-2	CASSPGALAQETQYF	TGTGCCAGCAGCCCAGGGGCCCTAGCCCAAGAGACCCAGTACTTC
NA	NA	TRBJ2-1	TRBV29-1	CSVVGQRLNNEQFF	TGCAGCGTTGTAGGCCAGCGTCTCAACAATGAGCAGTTCTTC
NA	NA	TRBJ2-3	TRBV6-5	CASSSLGDETDTQYF	TGTGCCAGCAGCTCATTAGGGGATGAAACAGATACGCAGTATTTT
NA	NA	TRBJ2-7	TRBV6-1	CASSEVEQPFLYEQYF	TGTGCCAGCAGTGAAGTCGAACAGCCCTTTCTCTACGAGCAGTACTTC
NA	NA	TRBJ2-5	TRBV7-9	CASSLVTGFHETQYF	TGTGCCAGCAGCTTGGTTACGGGATTTCATGAGACCCAGTACTTC
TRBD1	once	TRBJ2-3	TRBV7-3	CASSTGATDTQYF	TGTGCCAGCAGCACAGGGGCCACAGATACGCAGTATTTT
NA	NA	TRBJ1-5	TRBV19	CASGGGGIQPQHF	TGTGCCAGTGGCGGGGGGGGAATTCAGCCCCAGCATTTT
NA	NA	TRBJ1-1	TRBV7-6	CASSLNGLNTEAFF	TGTGCCAGCAGCTTGAACGGTTTGAACACTGAAGCTTTCTTT
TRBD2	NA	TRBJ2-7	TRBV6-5	CASSSPPRGSINEQYF	TGTGCCAGCAGTTCCCCCCCCCGCGGGAGTATCAACGAGCAGTACTTC
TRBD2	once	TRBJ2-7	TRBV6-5	CASSRGLAGYEQYF	TGTGCCAGCAGTCGCGGACTAGCTGGCTACGAGCAGTACTTC
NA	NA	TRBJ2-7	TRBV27	CASSCRGYEQYF	TGTGCCAGCAGTTGTAGGGGATACGAGCAGTACTTC
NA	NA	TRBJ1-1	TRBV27	CASSLQGNTEAFF	TGTGCCAGCAGCCTACAGGGGAACACTGAAGCTTTCTTT
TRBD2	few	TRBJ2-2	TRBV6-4	CASSELAGNTGELFF	TGTGCCAGCAGTGAATTAGCGGGCAACACCGGGGAGCTGTTTTTT
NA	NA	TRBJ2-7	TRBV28	CATSRPFAYEQYF	TGTGCCACCTCCAGGCCCTTCGCCTACGAGCAGTACTTC